Listed here is a single TCR beta chain. The data stem from a study of cytomegalovirus exposure and HLA in healthy donors. The ends were cut back, 3 bases at V and 0 bases at J, with 9 bases in the middle. This CDR3 comprises 14 residues. Germline V gene data show CDR1 as SGHRS and CDR2 as YFSETQ. PCR amplification relied on 60 Vbeta primers (plus 13 Jbeta primers). Measured with immunoSEQ multiplex PCR; TCRdb has only the in-frame clones, and not every one. Among fewer than 250,000 clones listed, 70% to 75% were seen once. The TCR originated in a man aged 25 to 40 in good health and CMV-seropositive. What was sequenced was PBMCs. The rearrangement uses TRBV5-1 and TRBJ1-2; D may be TRBD1 (6 bases). The CDR3 DNA reads TGCGCCAGCAGCTCGGACAGTTCTAACTATGGCTACACCTTC. It is translated as CASSSDSSNYGYTF. The full variable domain, in which reference TRBV5-1 and TRBJ1-2 provide the parts outside the CDR3, is KAGVTQTPRYLIKTRGQQVTLSCSPISGHRSVSWYQQTPGQGLQFLFEYFSETQRNKGNFPGRFSGRQFSNSRSEMNVSTLELGDSALYLCASSSDSSNYGYTFGSGTRLTVV.